Reported below is one T cell receptor (beta chain). Its matching antigen is unknown. In germline, CDR1 is KGHSH, CDR2 LQKENI. This CDR3 contains 14 residues. V lost 3 bases and J lost 2, with 11 bases in between. These data are taken from a study of cytomegalovirus exposure and HLA in healthy donors. The study's findings and limits: In vitro work confirmed that a few CMV-associated chains recognize CMV antigens.

The PCR had 60 Vbeta and 13 Jbeta primers. The protocol was immunoSEQ multiplex PCR, while the TCRdb copy is restricted to in-frame clones and leaves out a portion. The sample carries 110,000 to 150,000 clones, approximately 80% recorded once. This sequence was found in a woman aged 60-75 years in good health and CMV-seropositive. The chain joins TRBV18 to TRBJ2-7, with unresolved D. Sequencing input: PBMCs. The CDR3 DNA sequence: TGTGCCAGCTCACCCCCTAGGCCTACCTACGAGCAGTACTTC. Protein sequence: CASSPPRPTYEQYF.